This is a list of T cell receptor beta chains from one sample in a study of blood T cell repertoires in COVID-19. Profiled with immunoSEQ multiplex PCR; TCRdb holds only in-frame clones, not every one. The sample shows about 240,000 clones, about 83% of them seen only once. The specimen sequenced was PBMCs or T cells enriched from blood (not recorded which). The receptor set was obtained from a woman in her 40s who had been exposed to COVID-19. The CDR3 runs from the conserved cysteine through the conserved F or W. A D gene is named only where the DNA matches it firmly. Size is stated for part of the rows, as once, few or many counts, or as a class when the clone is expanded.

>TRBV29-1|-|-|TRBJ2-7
CSAAPSSYEQYF
TGCAGCGCCGCCCCGAGCTCCTACGAGCAGTACTTC
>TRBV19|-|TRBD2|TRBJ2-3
CASLSGATQYF
TGTGCCAGCCTGAGCGGGGCCACGCAGTATTTT
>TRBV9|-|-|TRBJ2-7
CASSVGRTAYEQYF
TGTGCCAGCAGCGTAGGGAGGACGGCCTACGAGCAGTACTTC
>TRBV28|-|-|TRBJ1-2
CASRTEGQSNYGYTF
TGTGCCAGCAGGACGGAGGGGCAGTCTAACTATGGCTACACCTTC
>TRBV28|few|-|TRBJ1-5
CASSLWRKSNQPQHF
TGTGCCAGCAGTTTATGGCGCAAAAGCAATCAGCCCCAGCATTTT
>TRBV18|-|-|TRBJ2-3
CASSPPLTDTQYF
TGTGCCAGCTCACCACCCCTGACAGATACGCAGTATTTT
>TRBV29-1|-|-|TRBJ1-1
CSVVQGSEAFF
TGCAGCGTTGTACAGGGATCTGAAGCTTTCTTT
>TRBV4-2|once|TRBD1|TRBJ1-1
CASSQSTGKNTEAFF
TGTGCCAGCAGCCAATCGACAGGGAAGAACACTGAAGCTTTCTTT
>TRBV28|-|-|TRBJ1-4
CASSTGGFNEKLFF
TGTGCCAGCAGCACTGGGGGGTTTAATGAAAAACTGTTTTTT
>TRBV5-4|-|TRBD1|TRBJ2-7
CASSPLGTAYEQYF
TGTGCCAGCAGCCCACTCGGGACAGCCTACGAGCAGTACTTC
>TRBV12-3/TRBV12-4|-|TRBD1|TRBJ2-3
CASRDRSTDTQYF
TGTGCCAGCAGGGACAGGTCCACAGATACGCAGTATTTT
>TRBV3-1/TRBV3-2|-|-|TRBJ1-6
CASSQEGRTTPNSPLHF
TGTGCCAGCAGCCAAGAGGGCCGAACGACCCCTAATTCACCCCTCCACTTT
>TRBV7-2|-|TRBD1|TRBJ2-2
CASSSGQGNTGELFF
TGTGCCAGCAGCTCGGGACAGGGAAACACCGGGGAGCTGTTTTTT
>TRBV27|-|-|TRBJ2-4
CASSLGALGAKNIQYF
TGTGCCAGCAGTTTGGGGGCCCTGGGGGCCAAAAACATTCAGTACTTC
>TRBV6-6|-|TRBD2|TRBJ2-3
CASNRPGLVVSSTDTQYF
TGTGCCAGCAATCGTCCGGGACTAGTCGTCAGTAGCACAGATACGCAGTATTTT
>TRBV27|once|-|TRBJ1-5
CASTSRDFSNQPQHF
TGTGCCAGCACCAGCCGGGATTTCAGCAATCAGCCCCAGCATTTT
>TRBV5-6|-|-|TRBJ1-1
CASSLVNEAFF
TGTGCCAGCAGCTTGGTAAATGAAGCTTTCTTT
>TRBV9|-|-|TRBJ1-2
CASSDGVGSYYTF
TGTGCCAGCAGCGACGGGGTTGGGTCCTACTACACCTTC
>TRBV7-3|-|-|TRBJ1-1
CASSLGQNTEAFF
TGTGCCAGCAGCCTGGGACAGAACACTGAAGCTTTCTTT
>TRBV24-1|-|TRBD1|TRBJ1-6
CATSDYGQGVSSYSSPLHF
TGTGCCACCAGTGATTATGGACAGGGGGTGAGCTCCTATAGTTCACCCCTCCACTTT
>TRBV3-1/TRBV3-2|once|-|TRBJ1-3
CASSQVESGNTIYF
TGTGCCAGCAGCCAAGTCGAGTCTGGAAACACCATATATTTT
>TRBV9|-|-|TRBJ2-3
CASSVGADTDTQYF
TGTGCCAGCAGCGTAGGAGCCGACACAGATACGCAGTATTTT
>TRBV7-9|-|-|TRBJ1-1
CASSFLDRPEAFF
TGTGCCAGCAGCTTCCTCGACAGGCCTGAAGCTTTCTTT
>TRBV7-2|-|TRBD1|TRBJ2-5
CASSVRTGPQETQYF
TGTGCCAGCAGCGTACGGACAGGGCCCCAAGAGACCCAGTACTTC
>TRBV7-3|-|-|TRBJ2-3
CASSPPGSGARDTQYF
TGTGCCAGCAGCCCCCCCGGTTCTGGGGCGCGGGATACGCAGTATTTT
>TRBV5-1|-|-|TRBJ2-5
CASSKSQGPPETQYF
TGCGCCAGCAGCAAATCACAGGGCCCCCCAGAGACCCAGTACTTC
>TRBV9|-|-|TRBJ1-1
CASNGGDPGTSEAFF
TGTGCCAGCAATGGGGGGGACCCTGGGACATCTGAAGCTTTCTTT
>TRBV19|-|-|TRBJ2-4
CASSITSTAKNIQYF
TGTGCCAGTAGTATCACTTCCACTGCCAAAAACATTCAGTACTTC
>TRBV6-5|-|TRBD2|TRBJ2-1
CASSYSGGAPYEQFF
TGTGCCAGCAGCTATAGCGGGGGGGCTCCCTATGAGCAGTTCTTC
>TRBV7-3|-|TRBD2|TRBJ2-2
CATAGGANTGELFF
TGTGCCACCGCGGGAGGGGCGAACACCGGGGAGCTGTTTTTT
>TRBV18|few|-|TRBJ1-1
CASSTSGVNTEAFF
TGTGCCAGCTCAACCTCGGGAGTGAACACTGAAGCTTTCTTT
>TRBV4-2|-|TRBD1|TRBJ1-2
CASSQDIVTGGYGYTF
TGTGCCAGCAGCCAAGATATTGTGACAGGGGGCTATGGCTACACCTTC
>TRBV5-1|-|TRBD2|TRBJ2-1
CASSLSGGEYNEQFF
TGCGCCAGCAGCTTAAGCGGGGGGGAATACAATGAGCAGTTCTTC
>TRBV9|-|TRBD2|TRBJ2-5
CASSVVGTSGEETQYF
TGTGCCAGCAGCGTAGTTGGGACTAGCGGGGAAGAGACCCAGTACTTC
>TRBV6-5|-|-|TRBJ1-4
CASSSIGATNEKLFF
TGTGCCAGCAGTTCGATCGGGGCAACTAATGAAAAACTGTTTTTT
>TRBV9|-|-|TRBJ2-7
CASSPSSAGSSYEQYF
TGTGCCAGCAGCCCCAGTTCGGCAGGGTCCTCCTACGAGCAGTACTTC
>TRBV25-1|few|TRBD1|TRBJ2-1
CASSEVGTGGEQFF
TGTGCCAGCAGTGAAGTTGGGACAGGGGGTGAGCAGTTCTTC
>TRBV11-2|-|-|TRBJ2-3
CASSLDFATFLSSTDTQYF
TGTGCCAGCAGCTTAGATTTCGCCACTTTCCTATCTAGCACAGATACGCAGTATTTT
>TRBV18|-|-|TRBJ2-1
CASSPLTGTDNEQFF
TGTGCCAGCTCACCCTTGACCGGGACTGACAATGAGCAGTTCTTC
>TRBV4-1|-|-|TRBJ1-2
CASSQDQGMNYGYTF
TGCGCCAGCAGCCAAGATCAGGGGATGAACTATGGCTACACCTTC
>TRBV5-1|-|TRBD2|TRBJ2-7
CASSSGLAGIPSYEQYF
TGCGCCAGCAGCTCGGGGCTAGCGGGGATTCCCTCCTACGAGCAGTACTTC
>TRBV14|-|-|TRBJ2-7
CASSPKLTRSSYEQYF
TGTGCCAGCAGCCCCAAACTAACTCGCAGCTCCTACGAGCAGTACTTC